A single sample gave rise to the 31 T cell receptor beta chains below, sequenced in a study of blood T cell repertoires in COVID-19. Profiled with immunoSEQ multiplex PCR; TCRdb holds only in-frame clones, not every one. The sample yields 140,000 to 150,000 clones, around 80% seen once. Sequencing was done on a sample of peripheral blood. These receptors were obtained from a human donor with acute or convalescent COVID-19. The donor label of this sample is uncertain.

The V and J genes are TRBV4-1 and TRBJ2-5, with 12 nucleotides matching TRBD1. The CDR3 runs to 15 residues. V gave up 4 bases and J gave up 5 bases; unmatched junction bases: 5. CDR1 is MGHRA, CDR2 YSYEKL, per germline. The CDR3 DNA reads TGCGCCAGCAGCCCCGGGACAGGGGGCGCGGAGACCCAGTACTTC. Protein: CASSPGTGGAETQYF.

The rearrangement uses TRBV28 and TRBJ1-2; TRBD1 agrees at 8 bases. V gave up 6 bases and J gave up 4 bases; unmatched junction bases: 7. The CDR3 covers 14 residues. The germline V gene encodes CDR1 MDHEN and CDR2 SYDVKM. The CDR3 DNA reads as TGTGCCAGCAGCTCCGGGACAGGAGTCTATGGCTACACCTTC. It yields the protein CASSSGTGVYGYTF.

The CDR3 coding sequence is TGTGCCAGCACTGGACTAAGAGCTGAAGCTTTCTTT. It translates to CASTGLRAEAFF. The genes are TRBV2 and TRBJ1-1; no clear D gene. V lost 7 bases, J lost 6 bases, and 12 bases lay in between. Germline CDR1 SNHLY, CDR2 FYNNEI. The CDR3 sequence is 12 residues long.

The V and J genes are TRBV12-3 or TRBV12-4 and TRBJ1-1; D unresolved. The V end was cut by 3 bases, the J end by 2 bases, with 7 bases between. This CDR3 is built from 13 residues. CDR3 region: CASSFGENTEAFF. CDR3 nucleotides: TGTGCCAGCAGTTTTGGAGAAAACACTGAAGCTTTCTTT.

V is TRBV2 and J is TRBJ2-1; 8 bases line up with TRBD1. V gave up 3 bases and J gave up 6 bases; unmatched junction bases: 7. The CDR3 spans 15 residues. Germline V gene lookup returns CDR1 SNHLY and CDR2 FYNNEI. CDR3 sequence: CASSERGQGGNEQFF. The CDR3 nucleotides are TGTGCCAGCAGTGAGCGCGGACAGGGTGGCAATGAGCAGTTCTTC. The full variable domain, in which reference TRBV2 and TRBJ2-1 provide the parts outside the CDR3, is EPEVTQTPSHQVTQMGQEVILRCVPISNHLYFYWYRQILGQKVEFLVSFYNNEISEKSEIFDDQFSVERPDGSNFTLKIRSTKLEDSAMYFCASSERGQGGNEQFFGPGTRLTVL.

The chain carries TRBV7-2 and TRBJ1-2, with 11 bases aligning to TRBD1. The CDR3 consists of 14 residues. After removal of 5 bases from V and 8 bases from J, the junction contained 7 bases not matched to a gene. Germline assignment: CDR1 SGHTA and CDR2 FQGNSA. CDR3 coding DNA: TGTGCCAGCAGCCTCGGGACAGGGGGTAACGGCTACACCTTC. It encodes CASSLGTGGNGYTF.

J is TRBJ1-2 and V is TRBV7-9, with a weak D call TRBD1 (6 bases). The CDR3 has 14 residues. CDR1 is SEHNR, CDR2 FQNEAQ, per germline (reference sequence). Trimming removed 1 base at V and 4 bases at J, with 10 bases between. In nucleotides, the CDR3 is TGTGCCAGCAGCTTAGGCCAGGGGAGCTATGGCTACACCTTC. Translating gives CASSLGQGSYGYTF.

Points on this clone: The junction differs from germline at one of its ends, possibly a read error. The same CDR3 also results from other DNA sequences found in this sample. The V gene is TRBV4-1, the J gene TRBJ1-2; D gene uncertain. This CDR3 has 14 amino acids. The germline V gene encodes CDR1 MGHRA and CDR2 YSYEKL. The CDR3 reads CASSPRALNYGYTF. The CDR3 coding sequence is TGCGCCAGCAGCCCCCGTGCGCTAAACTATGGTTACACCTTC.

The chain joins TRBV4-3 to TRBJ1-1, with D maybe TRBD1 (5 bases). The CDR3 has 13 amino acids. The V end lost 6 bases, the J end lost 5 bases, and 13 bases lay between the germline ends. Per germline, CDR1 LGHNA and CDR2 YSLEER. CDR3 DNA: TGCGCCAGCAGTGTCCGGAGGGGAACTGAAGCTTTCTTT. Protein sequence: CASSVRRGTEAFF.

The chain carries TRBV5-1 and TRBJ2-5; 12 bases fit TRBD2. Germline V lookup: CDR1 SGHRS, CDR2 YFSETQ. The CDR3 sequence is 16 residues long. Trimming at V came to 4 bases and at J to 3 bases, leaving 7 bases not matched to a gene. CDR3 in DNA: TGCGCCAGCAGCCAGAACGGACTAGCGGGAAAAGAGACCCAGTACTTC. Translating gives CASSQNGLAGKETQYF.

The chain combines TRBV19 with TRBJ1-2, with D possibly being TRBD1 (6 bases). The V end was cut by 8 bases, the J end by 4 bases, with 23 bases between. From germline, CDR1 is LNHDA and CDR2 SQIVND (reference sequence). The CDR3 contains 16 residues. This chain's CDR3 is CASSKAASTGFYGYTF. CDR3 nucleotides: TGTGCCAGTTCGAAAGCCGCTTCGACAGGATTCTATGGCTACACCTTC.

For the CDR3, the DNA is TGTGCCAGCAGCTCAGGGCGGGGAAACACCATATATTTT. Encoded protein: CASSSGRGNTIYF. The chain joins TRBV7-2 to TRBJ1-3; perhaps TRBD1 as D (5 bases). The germline gives CDR1 SGHTA, CDR2 FQGNSA. V lost 4 bases and J 4 bases, leaving 8 bases between the germline ends. CDR3 length: 13 amino acids. Supplemented by reference TRBV7-2 and TRBJ1-3, the full variable domain reads GAGVSQSPSNKVTEKGKDVELRCDPISGHTALYWYRQSLGQGLEFLIYFQGNSAPDKSGLPSDRFSAERTGGSVSTLTIQRTQQEDSAVYLCASSSGRGNTIYFGEGSWLTVV.

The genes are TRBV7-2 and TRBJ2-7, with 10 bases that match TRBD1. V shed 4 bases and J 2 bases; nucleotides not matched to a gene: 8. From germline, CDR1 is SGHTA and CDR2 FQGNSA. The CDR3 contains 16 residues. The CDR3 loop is CASSSPGQGSPYEQYF. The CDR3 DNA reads TGTGCCAGCAGCTCGCCGGGACAGGGGAGTCCCTACGAGCAGTACTTC.

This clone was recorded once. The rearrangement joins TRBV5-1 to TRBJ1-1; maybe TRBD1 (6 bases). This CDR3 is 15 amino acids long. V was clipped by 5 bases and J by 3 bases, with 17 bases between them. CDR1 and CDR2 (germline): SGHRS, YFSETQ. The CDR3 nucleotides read TGCGCCAGCAGTTATACAGGGCCGAAATACACTGAAGCTTTCTTT. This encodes CASSYTGPKYTEAFF.

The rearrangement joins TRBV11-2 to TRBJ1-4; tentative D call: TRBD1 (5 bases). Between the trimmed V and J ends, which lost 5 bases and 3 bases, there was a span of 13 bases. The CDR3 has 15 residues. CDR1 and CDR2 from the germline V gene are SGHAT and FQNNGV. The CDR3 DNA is TGTGCCAGCAGCCCTTCAGGGCCTCCTAATGAAAAACTGTTTTTT. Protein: CASSPSGPPNEKLFF.

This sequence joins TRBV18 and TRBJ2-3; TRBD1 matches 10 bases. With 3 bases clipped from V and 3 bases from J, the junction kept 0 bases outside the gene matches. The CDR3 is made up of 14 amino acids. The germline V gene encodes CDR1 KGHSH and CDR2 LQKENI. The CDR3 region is CASSPDRGTDTQYF. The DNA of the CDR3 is TGTGCCAGCTCACCGGACAGGGGGACAGATACGCAGTATTTT.

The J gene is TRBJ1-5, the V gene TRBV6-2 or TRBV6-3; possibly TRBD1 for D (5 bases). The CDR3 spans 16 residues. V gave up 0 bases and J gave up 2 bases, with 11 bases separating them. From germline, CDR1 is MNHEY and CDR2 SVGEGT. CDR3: CASSYSGTWGNQPQHF. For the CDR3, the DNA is TGTGCCAGCAGTTACTCTGGGACTTGGGGCAATCAGCCCCAGCATTTT.

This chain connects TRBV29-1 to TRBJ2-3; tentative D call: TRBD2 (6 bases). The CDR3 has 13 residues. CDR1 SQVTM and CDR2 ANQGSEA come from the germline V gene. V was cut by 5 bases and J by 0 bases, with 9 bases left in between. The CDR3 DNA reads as TGCAGCGTTCGGCGGGGCAGCACAGATACGCAGTATTTT. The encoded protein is CSVRRGSTDTQYF.

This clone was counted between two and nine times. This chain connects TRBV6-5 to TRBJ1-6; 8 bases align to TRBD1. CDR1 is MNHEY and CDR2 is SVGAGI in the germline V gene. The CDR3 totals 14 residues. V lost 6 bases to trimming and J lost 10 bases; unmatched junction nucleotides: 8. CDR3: CASRPGQERSPLHF. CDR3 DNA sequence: TGTGCCAGCAGACCGGGACAGGAGAGATCACCCCTCCACTTT.

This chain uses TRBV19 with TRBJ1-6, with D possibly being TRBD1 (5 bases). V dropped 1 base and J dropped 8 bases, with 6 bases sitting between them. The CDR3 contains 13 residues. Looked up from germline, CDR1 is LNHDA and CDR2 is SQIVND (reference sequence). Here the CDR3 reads CASSIGGDSPLHF. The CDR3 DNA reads TGTGCCAGTAGTATAGGGGGGGATTCACCCCTCCACTTT.

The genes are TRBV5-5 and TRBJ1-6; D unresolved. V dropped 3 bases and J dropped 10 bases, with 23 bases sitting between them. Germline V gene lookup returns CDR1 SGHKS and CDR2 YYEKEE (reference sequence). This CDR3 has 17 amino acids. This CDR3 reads CASSSRLGRGGGSPLHF. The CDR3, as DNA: TGTGCCAGCAGCTCCAGGTTAGGGCGAGGCGGAGGATCACCCCTCCACTTT.

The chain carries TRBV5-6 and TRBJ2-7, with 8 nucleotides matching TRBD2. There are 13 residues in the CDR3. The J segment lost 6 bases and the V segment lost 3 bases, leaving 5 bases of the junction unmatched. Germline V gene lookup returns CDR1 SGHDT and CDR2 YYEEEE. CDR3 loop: CASSWLRGGEQYF. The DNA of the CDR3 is TGTGCCAGCAGCTGGTTACGGGGGGGCGAGCAGTACTTC.

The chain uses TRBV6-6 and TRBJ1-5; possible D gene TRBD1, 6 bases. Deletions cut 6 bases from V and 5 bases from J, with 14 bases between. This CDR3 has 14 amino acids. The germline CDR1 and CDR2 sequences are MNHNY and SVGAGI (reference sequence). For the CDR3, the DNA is TGTGCCAGCAGCTCGAACAGGGCGGATCAGCCCCAGCATTTT. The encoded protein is CASSSNRADQPQHF.

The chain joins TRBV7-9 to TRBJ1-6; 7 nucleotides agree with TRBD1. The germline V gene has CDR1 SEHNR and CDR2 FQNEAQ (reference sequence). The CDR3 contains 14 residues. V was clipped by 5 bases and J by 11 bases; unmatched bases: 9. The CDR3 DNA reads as TGTGCCAGCAGCGAACAGGGGACGAGAACACCCCTCCACTTT. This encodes CASSEQGTRTPLHF.

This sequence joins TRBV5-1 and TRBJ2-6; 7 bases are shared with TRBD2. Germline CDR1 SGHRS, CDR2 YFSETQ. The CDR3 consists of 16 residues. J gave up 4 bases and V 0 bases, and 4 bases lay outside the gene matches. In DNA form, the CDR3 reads TGCGCCAGCAGCTTGGACGGGGGGTCAGGGGCCAACGTCCTGACTTTC. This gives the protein CASSLDGGSGANVLTF.

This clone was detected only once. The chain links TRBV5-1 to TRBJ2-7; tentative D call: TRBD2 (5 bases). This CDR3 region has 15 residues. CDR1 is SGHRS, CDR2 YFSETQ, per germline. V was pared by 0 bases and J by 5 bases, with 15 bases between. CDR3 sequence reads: CASSLVGPGGHEQYF. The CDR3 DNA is TGCGCCAGCAGCTTGGTTGGCCCCGGAGGCCACGAGCAGTACTTC.

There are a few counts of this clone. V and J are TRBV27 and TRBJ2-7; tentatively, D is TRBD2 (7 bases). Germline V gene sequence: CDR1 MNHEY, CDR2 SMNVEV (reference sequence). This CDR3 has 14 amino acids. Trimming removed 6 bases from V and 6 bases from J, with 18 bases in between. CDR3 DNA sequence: TGTGCCAGCAGGCCCCGGAGGGGGGGCGGCGAGCAGTACTTC. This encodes CASRPRRGGGEQYF.

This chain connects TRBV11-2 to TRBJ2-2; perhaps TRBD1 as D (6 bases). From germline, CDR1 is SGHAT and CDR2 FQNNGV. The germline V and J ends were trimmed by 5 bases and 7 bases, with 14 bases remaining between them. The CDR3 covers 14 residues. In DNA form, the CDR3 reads TGTGCCAGCAGCCTAAACACAGGGTTCGGGGAGCTGTTTTTT. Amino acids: CASSLNTGFGELFF.

The CDR3 DNA reads as TGTGCCATCAGGGTCACCGGGACAGGGATGAACACCGGGGAGCTGTTTTTT. This sequence encodes CAIRVTGTGMNTGELFF. V gene TRBV10-3 combines with J gene TRBJ2-2; the match to TRBD1 covers 9 bases. Germline CDR1 is ENHRY and CDR2 is SYGVKD. J lost 1 base, V lost 6 bases, and 9 bases had no gene match. This CDR3 spans 17 amino acids.

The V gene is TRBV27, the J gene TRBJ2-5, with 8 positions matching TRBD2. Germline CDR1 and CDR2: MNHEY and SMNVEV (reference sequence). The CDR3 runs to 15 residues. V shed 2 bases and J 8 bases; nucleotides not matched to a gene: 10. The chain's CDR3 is CASSLAGGPVGTQYF. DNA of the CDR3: TGTGCCAGCAGTTTAGCGGGGGGCCCTGTCGGTACCCAGTACTTC.

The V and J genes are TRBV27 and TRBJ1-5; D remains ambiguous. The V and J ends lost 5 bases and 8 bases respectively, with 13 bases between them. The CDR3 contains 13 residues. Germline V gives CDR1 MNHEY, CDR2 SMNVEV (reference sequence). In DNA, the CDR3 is TGTGCCAGCAGTGTGAGACACGCTAAGCCCCAGCATTTT. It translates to CASSVRHAKPQHF.